This TCR beta chain derives from a study of blood T cells in healthy people across ages. Overall study results and limits: Naive and antigen-experienced cells were not separated, limiting conclusive comparison. Long-lived donors carried more naive CD4+ cells and greater diversity than aged donors. Significant beta diversity loss was already apparent by age approximately 38, declining roughly linearly.

On this clonotype itself: Its antigen is unknown.

Germline CDR1 MGHRA, CDR2 YSYEKL. V lost 9 bases and J 3 bases, leaving 18 bases between the germline ends. The CDR3 spans 15 residues. A second PCR of 7 to 11 cycles used a sample-barcoded 5' primer and a J-beta primer mix. TCRdb redid the calling of the 5' RACE reads with MiXCR, one entry per CDR3 protein. This table holds nearly 800,000 distinct CDR3 sequences, just over 55% found once. The chain joins TRBV4-1 to TRBJ2-1; D remains unclear. Sequencing was carried out using blood. The TCR originated in a man aged 35 to 55 in good health. The CDR3 DNA is TGCGCCAGTCCAATCTCTCGGCGGAGCTACAATGAGCAGTTCTTC. Its protein is CASPISRRSYNEQFF.